The present TCR beta chain was sequenced within a study of T cell responses to AZD1222 COVID-19 vaccine. Study-wide results and limits: Females made up more of the donors, who were largely white British, and clonal diversity may have come out too low.

This CDR3 region has 15 residues. The V gene end was trimmed by 0 bases and the J gene end by 8 bases; junction bases not matched to a gene: 7. Germline CDR1 and CDR2: KGHSH and LQKENI. Of note for this clone: Its antigen is currently unknown.

Data came from immunoSEQ multiplex PCR; TCRdb stores just in-frame clones and leaves some out. The sample has around 150,000 clones, around 90% seen once. The V call is TRBV18, the J call TRBJ1-2, with 9 bases identical to TRBD1. Sample: peripheral blood, taken on day 0 of AZD1222 vaccination. The receptor comes from an adult in good health. The CDR3 reads CASSPPGTGIKGYTF. The CDR3 bases are TGTGCCAGCTCACCACCCGGGACAGGGATAAAGGGCTACACCTTC.